This TCR beta chain was captured by sequencing in a study of tumor-infiltrating lymphocytes in primary liver carcinoma. As concerns this clonotype: A read error may produce the germline difference seen at one junction end.

A constant-region primer served to make TCR beta cDNA from roughly 540 ng total RNA. Libraries covering TCR beta were generated through three nested multiplex PCR rounds (using a slightly modified ARM-PCR). TRBV1-TRBV30 forward primers and a C-beta reverse primer were used in the first two PCR rounds, which each ran for 9 to 10 cycles. TCRdb analysed the multiplex PCR reads with MiXCR anew, one entry per CDR3 protein. This repertoire shows roughly 20,000 distinct CDR3 sequences, 65% to 85% found once; its top ten account for about 40%. The germline CDR1 and CDR2 sequences are SQVTM and ANQGSEA. This CDR3 region has 12 residues. Without any cell sorting, roughly 18-30 mg of bulk tissue yielded co-extracted RNA and DNA.

The sequence derives from a woman in her twenties or thirties with primary liver carcinoma and hepatitis B virus infection. Sequencing input: liver tumor tissue from sampling region 4. Sample subset: tumor region T4, right-lateral pole. The rearrangement uses TRBV29-1 and TRBJ1-1; unclear D gene. The CDR3 DNA sequence: TGCAGCGTCAAGAGAGGGAGCACTGAAGCATTCTTT. The encoded protein is CSVKRGSTEAFF.